A single sample is the source of the 9 T cell receptor beta chains below, sequenced in a study of OX40 agonist ivuxolimab in advanced cancers. Assay: immunoSEQ multiplex PCR; the TCRdb copy retains only in-frame clones and omits some. There are 40,000 to 55,000 clones in the sample; roughly four fifths occur only once, and about 2% lies in the top ten. This specimen was CD4+ or CD8+ T cells sorted from blood, taken in a trial of the OX40 agonist ivuxolimab. The receptors stem from an adult with an advanced solid tumor such as melanoma, head and neck, liver or kidney cancer.

The chain couples TRBV28 to TRBJ1-1, with TRBD1 matching over 7 bases. Germline-derived CDR1 and CDR2 are MDHEN and SYDVKM. The CDR3 is made up of 15 amino acids. After removal of 5 bases from V and 4 bases from J, the junction contained 10 bases not matched to a gene. The DNA for the CDR3 is TGTGCCAGCAGTCCGACAGGGACCACGGCCACTGAAGCTTTCTTT. Translating gives CASSPTGTTATEAFF. The full variable domain, rest sourced from reference TRBV28 and TRBJ1-1, is DVKVTQSSRYLVKRTGEKVFLECVQDMDHENMFWYRQDPGLGLRLIYFSYDVKMKEKGDIPEGYSVSREKKERFSLILESASTNQTSMYLCASSPTGTTATEAFFGQGTRLTVV.

The V gene is TRBV6-1, the J gene TRBJ1-6, with a weak D call TRBD1 (5 bases). Trimming left V 10 bases short and J 0 bases short, with 13 bases between. CDR1 is MNHNS and CDR2 is SASEGT in the germline V gene. CDR3 length: 15 residues. The CDR3 DNA is TGTGCCACAACCCAGGGTAGCTCCTATAATTCACCCCTCCACTTT. It encodes CATTQGSSYNSPLHF.

CDR3 in amino acids: CSVQSGQTNQPQHF. CDR3 DNA: TGCAGCGTTCAATCGGGACAGACCAATCAGCCCCAGCATTTT. The V and J genes are TRBV29-1 and TRBJ1-5; 7 bases map to TRBD1. This CDR3 region has 14 residues. V lost 5 bases, J lost 3 bases, and 7 bases stayed unmatched. Germline V gene data show CDR1 as SQVTM and CDR2 as ANQGSEA. Variable domain in full (rest from reference TRBV29-1 and TRBJ1-5): SAVISQKPSRDICQRGTSLTIQCQVDSQVTMMFWYRQQPGQSLTLIATANQGSEATYESGFVIDKFPISRPNLTFSTLTVSNMSPEDSSIYLCSVQSGQTNQPQHFGDGTRLSIL.

This chain joins TRBV28 and TRBJ2-3; D possibly corresponds to TRBD2 (7 bases). From germline, CDR1 is MDHEN and CDR2 SYDVKM. CDR3 length: 15 residues. Trimming removed 6 bases at V and 0 bases at J, with 13 bases between. CDR3 DNA sequence: TGTGCCAGCAGATTCGGGGGGCCCAGCACAGATACGCAGTATTTT. Translated, it gives CASRFGGPSTDTQYF. Full variable domain (rest looked up from reference TRBV28 and TRBJ2-3): DVKVTQSSRYLVKRTGEKVFLECVQDMDHENMFWYRQDPGLGLRLIYFSYDVKMKEKGDIPEGYSVSREKKERFSLILESASTNQTSMYLCASRFGGPSTDTQYFGPGTRLTVL.

This chain connects TRBV4-1 to TRBJ1-5, with 7 bases identical to TRBD1. Unmatched junction bases numbered 13, after V lost 4 bases and J lost 1 base. Germline lookup yields CDR1 MGHRA and CDR2 YSYEKL. The CDR3 totals 18 residues. The CDR3 here is CASSPENRGKGSNQPQHF. The CDR3 bases are TGCGCCAGCAGCCCCGAGAACAGGGGCAAAGGGAGCAATCAGCCCCAGCATTTT.

This chain joins TRBV5-5 and TRBJ1-1; D is perhaps TRBD1 (5 bases). Germline V gene data show CDR1 as SGHKS and CDR2 as YYEKEE (reference sequence). The CDR3 runs 15 residues. V was trimmed by 0 bases and J by 3 bases, leaving 12 bases between them. The CDR3 spells CASSLALRGDTEAFF. CDR3 DNA sequence: TGTGCCAGCAGCTTGGCCCTAAGAGGGGACACTGAAGCTTTCTTT.

V usage is TRBV5-8 and J usage is TRBJ2-2; 11 bases are a match to TRBD1. In germline, CDR1 is SGHTS, CDR2 YDEGEE. The CDR3 has 14 residues. The V segment lost 4 bases and the J segment 5 bases; nucleotides outside the gene matches: 1. The CDR3 nucleotides are TGTGCCAGCAGCCGGGACAGGGGGACCGGGGAGCTGTTTTTT. Its translation: CASSRDRGTGELFF.

In DNA, the CDR3 is TGTGCCAGCTCACCAGGGACTAGCGGGTTTGATGAGCAGTTCTTC. It yields the protein CASSPGTSGFDEQFF. The gene calls are TRBV18 and TRBJ2-1, with 12 bases fitting TRBD2. This CDR3 is 15 amino acids long. Trimming took 2 bases from V and 8 from J; bases not matched to a gene: 4. Germline lookup yields CDR1 KGHSH and CDR2 LQKENI.

The chain employs TRBV2 and TRBJ1-4, with 7 bases matching TRBD1. Germline V gives CDR1 SNHLY, CDR2 FYNNEI. The CDR3 sequence is 15 residues long. The V and J ends lost 4 bases and 4 bases, in that order; junction bases with no gene match: 6. CDR3 protein: CASSVEGQLNEKLFF. The CDR3 DNA reads TGTGCCAGCAGTGTTGAGGGACAGCTTAATGAAAAACTGTTTTTT.